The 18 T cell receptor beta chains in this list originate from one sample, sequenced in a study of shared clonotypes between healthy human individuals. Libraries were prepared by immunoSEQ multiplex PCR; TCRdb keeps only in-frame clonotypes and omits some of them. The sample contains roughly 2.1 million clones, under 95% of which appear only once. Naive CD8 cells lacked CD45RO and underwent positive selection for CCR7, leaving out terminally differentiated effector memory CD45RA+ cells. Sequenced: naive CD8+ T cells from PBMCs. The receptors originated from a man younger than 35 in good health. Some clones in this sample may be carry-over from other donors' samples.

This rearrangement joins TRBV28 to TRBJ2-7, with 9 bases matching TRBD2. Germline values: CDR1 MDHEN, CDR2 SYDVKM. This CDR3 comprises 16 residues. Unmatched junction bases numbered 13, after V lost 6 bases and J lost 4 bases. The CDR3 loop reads CASSHPAREGKYEQYF. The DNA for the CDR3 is TGTGCCAGCAGCCATCCGGCGCGGGAGGGTAAATACGAGCAGTACTTC.

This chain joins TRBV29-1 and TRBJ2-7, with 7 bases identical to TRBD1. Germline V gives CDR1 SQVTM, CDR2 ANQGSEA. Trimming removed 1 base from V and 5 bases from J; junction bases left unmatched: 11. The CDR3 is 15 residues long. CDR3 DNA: TGCAGCGTTGAAGGGGAGACAGGGCTGTCGGACGAGCAGTACTTC. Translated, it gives CSVEGETGLSDEQYF.

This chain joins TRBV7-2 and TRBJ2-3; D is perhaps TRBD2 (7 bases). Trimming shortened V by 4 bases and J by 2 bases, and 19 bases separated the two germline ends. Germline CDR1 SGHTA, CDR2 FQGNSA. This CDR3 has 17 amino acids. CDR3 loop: CASSSTGTRDYTDTQYF. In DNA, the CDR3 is TGTGCCAGCAGCTCCACCGGGACACGGGACTACACAGATACGCAGTATTTT.

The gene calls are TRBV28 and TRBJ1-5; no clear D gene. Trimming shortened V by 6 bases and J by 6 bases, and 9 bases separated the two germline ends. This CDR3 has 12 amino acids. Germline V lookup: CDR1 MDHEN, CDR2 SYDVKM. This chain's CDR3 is CASRQGSQPQHF. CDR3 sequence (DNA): TGTGCCAGCAGGCAAGGTAGTCAGCCCCAGCATTTT.

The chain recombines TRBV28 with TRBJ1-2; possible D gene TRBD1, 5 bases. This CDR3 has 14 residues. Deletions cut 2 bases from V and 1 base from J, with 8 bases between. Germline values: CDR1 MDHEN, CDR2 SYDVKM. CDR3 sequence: CASSLATVNYGYTF. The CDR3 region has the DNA TGTGCCAGCAGTTTAGCGACAGTTAACTATGGCTACACCTTC.

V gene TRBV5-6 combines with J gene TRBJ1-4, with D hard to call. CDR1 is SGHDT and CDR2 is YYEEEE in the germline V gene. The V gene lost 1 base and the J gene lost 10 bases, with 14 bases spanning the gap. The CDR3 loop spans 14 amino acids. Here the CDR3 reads CASSLSNRGRKLFF. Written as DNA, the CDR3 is TGTGCCAGCAGCTTGTCTAACAGAGGGAGAAAACTGTTTTTT.

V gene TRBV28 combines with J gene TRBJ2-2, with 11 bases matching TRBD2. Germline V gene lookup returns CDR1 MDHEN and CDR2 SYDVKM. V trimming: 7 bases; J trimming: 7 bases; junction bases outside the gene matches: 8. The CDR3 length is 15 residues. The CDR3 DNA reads TGTGCCAGCAAACTACTAGCGGGAGTTGGCGGGGAGCTGTTTTTT. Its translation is CASKLLAGVGGELFF.

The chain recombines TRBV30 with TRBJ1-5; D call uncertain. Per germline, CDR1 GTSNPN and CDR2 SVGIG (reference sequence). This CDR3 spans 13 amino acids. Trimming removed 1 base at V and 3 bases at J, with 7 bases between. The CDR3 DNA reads TGTGCCTGGAGTGACAAATTCAATCAGCCCCAGCATTTT. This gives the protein CAWSDKFNQPQHF.

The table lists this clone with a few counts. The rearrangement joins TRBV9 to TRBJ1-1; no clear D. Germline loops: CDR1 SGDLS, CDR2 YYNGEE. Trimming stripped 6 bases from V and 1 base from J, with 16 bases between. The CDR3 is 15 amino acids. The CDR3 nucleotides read TGTGCCAGCACGCGGGGTGGGGTAAGGAACACTGAAGCTTTCTTT. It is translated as CASTRGGVRNTEAFF. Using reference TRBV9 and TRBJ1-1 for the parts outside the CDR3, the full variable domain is DSGVTQTPKHLITATGQRVTLRCSPRSGDLSVYWYQQSLDQGLQFLIQYYNGEERAKGNILERFSAQQFPDLHSELNLSSLELGDSALYFCASTRGGVRNTEAFFGQGTRLTVV.

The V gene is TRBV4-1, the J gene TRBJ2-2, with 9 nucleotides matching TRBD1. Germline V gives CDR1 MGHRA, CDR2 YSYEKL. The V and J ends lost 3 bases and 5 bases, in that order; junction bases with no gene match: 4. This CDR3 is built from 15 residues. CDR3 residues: CASSHPTGGTGELFF. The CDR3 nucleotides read TGCGCCAGCAGCCACCCGACAGGGGGAACCGGGGAGCTGTTTTTT.

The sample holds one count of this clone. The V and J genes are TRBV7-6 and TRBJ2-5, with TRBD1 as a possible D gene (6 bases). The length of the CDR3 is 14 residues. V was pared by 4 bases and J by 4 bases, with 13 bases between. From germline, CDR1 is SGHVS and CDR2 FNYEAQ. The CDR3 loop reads CASSSAGVPETQYF. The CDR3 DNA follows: TGTGCCAGCAGCTCAGCAGGGGTTCCAGAGACCCAGTACTTC.

DNA of the CDR3: TGTGCCAGCAGCACGGTCCGGGAGACTTACGAGCAGTACTTC. Protein product: CASSTVRETYEQYF. The chain carries TRBV7-9 and TRBJ2-7; a possible D gene is TRBD2 (6 bases). Germline-derived CDR1 and CDR2 are SEHNR and FQNEAQ (reference sequence). The CDR3 runs 14 residues. The V end lost 5 bases, the J end lost 4 bases, and 15 bases lay between the germline ends.

The CDR3 reads CASRSGNGQPQHF. CDR3 nucleotide sequence: TGTGCCAGCAGATCAGGGAACGGACAGCCCCAGCATTTT. The chain carries TRBV27 and TRBJ1-5, with D perhaps matching TRBD1 (5 bases). Germline values: CDR1 MNHEY, CDR2 SMNVEV (reference sequence). This CDR3 spans 13 amino acids. V lost 6 bases, J lost 7 bases, and 13 bases lay in between.

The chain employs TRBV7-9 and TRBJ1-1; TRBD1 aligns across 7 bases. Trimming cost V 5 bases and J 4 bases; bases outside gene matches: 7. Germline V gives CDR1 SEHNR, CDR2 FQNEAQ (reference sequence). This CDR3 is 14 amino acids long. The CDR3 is CASSVRQGGTEAFF. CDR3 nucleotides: TGTGCCAGCAGCGTTCGCCAGGGGGGCACTGAAGCTTTCTTT.

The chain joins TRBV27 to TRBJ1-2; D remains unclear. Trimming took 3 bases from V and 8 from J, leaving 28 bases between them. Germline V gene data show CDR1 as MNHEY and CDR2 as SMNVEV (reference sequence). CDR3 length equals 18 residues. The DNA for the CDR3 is TGTGCCAGCAGTTTTAACCGCCTAGGCGACCTCCGCGTAGGGGGCTACACCTTC. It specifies CASSFNRLGDLRVGGYTF.

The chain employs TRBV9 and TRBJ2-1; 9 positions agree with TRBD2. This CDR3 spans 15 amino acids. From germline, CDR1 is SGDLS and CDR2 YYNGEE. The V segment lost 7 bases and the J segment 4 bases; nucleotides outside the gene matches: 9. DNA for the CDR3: TGTGCCAGCGAGGGGCGGGAGGGTTTTTACAATGAGCAGTTCTTC. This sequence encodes CASEGREGFYNEQFF.

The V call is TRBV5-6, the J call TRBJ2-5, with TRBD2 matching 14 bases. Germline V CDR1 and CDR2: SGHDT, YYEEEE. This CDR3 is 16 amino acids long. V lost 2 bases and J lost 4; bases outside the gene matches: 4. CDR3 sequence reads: CASSFLTSGRGETQYF. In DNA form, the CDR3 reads TGTGCCAGCAGCTTTTTGACTAGCGGGAGGGGAGAGACCCAGTACTTC.

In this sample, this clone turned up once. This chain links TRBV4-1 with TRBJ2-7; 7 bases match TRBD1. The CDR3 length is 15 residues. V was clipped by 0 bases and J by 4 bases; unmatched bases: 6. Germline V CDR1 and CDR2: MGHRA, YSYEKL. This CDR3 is CASSQDWGQRYEQYF. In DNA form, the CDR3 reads TGCGCCAGCAGCCAAGATTGGGGACAGAGGTACGAGCAGTACTTC.